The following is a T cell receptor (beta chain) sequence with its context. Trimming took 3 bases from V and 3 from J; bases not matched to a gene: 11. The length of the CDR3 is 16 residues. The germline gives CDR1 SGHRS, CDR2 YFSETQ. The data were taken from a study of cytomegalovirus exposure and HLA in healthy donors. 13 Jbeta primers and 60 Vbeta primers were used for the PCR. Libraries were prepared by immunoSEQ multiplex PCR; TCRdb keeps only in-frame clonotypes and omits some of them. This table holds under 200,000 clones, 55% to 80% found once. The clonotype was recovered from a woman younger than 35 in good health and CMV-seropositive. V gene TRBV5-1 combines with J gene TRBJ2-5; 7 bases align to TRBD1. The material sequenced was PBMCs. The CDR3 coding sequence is TGCGCCAGCAGCTCGTGGGACAGCGAAGGCGAAGAGACCCAGTACTTC. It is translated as CASSSWDSEGEETQYF.